These 6 T cell receptor beta chains share one sample of origin, sequenced in a study of graft-versus-host responses after intestinal transplantation. The antigens of these receptors remain unknown. TCRdb keeps only in-frame clones here, not all; method: immunoSEQ multiplex PCR. The sample lists fewer than 110,000 clones, roughly 93% occurring once. The material was unstimulated CD8+ T cells sorted from spleen or lymph node cells, obtained before intestinal transplant. The origin of the receptors is a human donor who received an intestinal transplant.

The chain uses TRBV4-1 and TRBJ2-3; D not resolved. Trimming cost V 3 bases and J 3 bases, with 16 bases left between them. Germline V CDR1 and CDR2: MGHRA, YSYEKL. This CDR3 comprises 16 residues. CDR3 nucleotide sequence: TGCGCCAGCAGCCAGGACCCCGGGTATCTTACAGATACGCAGTATTTT. Translation: CASSQDPGYLTDTQYF.

About this clone: The junction differs from germline at one of its ends, possibly a read error. The chain joins TRBV13 to TRBJ2-7, with D possibly matching TRBD2 (5 bases). The germline CDR1 and CDR2 sequences are PRHDT and FYEKMQ (reference sequence). This CDR3 region has 15 residues. The chain's CDR3 is CASTLNPSRGNEQYF. CDR3 nucleotide sequence: TGTGCCAGCACCTTAAACCCGTCGCGAGGGAACGAGCAGTACTTC. Using reference TRBV13 and TRBJ2-7 for the parts outside the CDR3, the full variable domain is AAGVIQSPRHLIKEKRETATLKCYPIPRHDTVYWYQQGPGQDPQFLISFYEKMQSDKGSIPDRFSAQQFSDYHSELNMSSLELGDSALYFCASTLNPSRGNEQYFGPGTRLTVT.

This chain connects TRBV7-9 to TRBJ1-1; D remains ambiguous. This CDR3 is 13 amino acids long. V lost 5 bases and J 2 bases, leaving 9 bases between the germline ends. In germline, CDR1 is SEHNR, CDR2 FQNEAQ (reference sequence). CDR3 region: CASSPVINTEAFF. In DNA form, the CDR3 reads TGTGCCAGCAGCCCCGTCATAAACACTGAAGCTTTCTTT. Variable domain in full (rest from reference TRBV7-9 and TRBJ1-1): DTGVSQNPRHKITKRGQNVTFRCDPISEHNRLYWYRQTLGQGPEFLTYFQNEAQLEKSRLLSDRFSAERPKGSFSTLEIQRTEQGDSAMYLCASSPVINTEAFFGQGTRLTVV.

The chain is built from TRBV10-2 and TRBJ2-7; tentative D call: TRBD1 (6 bases). CDR1 WSHSY and CDR2 SAAADI come from the germline V gene. V was trimmed by 8 bases and J by 0 bases, leaving 14 bases between them. This CDR3 has 14 amino acids. This CDR3 reads CASRRLGASYEQYF. The DNA of the CDR3 is TGCGCCAGCCGTCGGTTGGGGGCCTCCTACGAGCAGTACTTC.

The rearrangement links TRBV4-1 to TRBJ2-1; TRBD2 is a possible D gene (5 bases). The CDR3 is 13 amino acids. Germline V gene data show CDR1 as MGHRA and CDR2 as YSYEKL. The V end was cut by 4 bases, the J end by 8 bases, with 12 bases between. For the CDR3, the DNA is TGCGCCAGCAGCCCCATCGGGGTCGATGAGCAGTTCTTC. It translates to CASSPIGVDEQFF.

The chain joins TRBV10-3 to TRBJ1-2; no reliable D call. The CDR3 is 16 residues long. The V end was cut by 7 bases, the J end by 4 bases, with 22 bases between. Germline CDR1 is ENHRY and CDR2 is SYGVKD. For the CDR3, the DNA is TGTGCCATCAAAACCTTTAATATTGCCAACTCCTATGGCTACACCTTC. Its translation is CAIKTFNIANSYGYTF.